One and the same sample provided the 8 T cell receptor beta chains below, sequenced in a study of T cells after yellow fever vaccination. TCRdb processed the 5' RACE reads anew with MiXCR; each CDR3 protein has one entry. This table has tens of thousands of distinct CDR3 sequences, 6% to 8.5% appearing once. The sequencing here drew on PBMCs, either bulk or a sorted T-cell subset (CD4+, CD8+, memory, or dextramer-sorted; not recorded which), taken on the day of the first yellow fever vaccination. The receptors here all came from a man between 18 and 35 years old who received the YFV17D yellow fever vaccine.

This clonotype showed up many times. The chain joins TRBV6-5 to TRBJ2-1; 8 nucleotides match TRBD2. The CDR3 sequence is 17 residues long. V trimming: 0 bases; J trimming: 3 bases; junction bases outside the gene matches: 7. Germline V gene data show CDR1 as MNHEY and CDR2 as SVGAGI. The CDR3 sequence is CASSYSSWRGVYNEQFF. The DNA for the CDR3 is TGTGCCAGCAGTTACTCGAGTTGGCGGGGGGTCTACAATGAGCAGTTCTTC.

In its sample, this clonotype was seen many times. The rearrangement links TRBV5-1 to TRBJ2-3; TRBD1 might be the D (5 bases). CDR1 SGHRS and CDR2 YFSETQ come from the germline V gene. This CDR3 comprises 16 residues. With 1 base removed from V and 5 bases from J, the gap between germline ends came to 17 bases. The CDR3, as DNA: TGCGCCAGCAGCTTGCTGGAATCTGGGCAGGGAGATACGCAGTATTTT. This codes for CASSLLESGQGDTQYF.

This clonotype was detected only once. The CDR3 bases are TGTGCCATGAGCCTCCGGCTCAACTACGAGCAGTACTTC. This codes for CAMSLRLNYEQYF. The chain employs TRBV7-9 and TRBJ2-7; D uncertain. V lost 10 bases, J lost 3 bases, and 16 bases lay in between. Germline V gene sequence: CDR1 SEHNR, CDR2 FQNEAQ (reference sequence). The CDR3 loop spans 13 amino acids.

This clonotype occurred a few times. CDR3 coding DNA: TGTGCCAGCAGGCGCGGAGCGGGGGGGATCAATGAGCAGTTCTTC. This codes for CASRRGAGGINEQFF. The genes are TRBV5-4 and TRBJ2-1, with 10 bases matching TRBD2. With 5 bases clipped from V and 6 bases from J, the junction kept 8 bases outside the gene matches. The CDR3 has 15 amino acids. Germline V gene data show CDR1 as SGHNT and CDR2 as YYREEE (reference sequence).

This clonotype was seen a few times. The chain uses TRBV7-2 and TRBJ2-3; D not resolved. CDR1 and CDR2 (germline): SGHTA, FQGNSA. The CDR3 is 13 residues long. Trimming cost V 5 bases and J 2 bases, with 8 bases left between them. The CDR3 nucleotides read TGTGCCAGCAGCCCCTACACCACAGATACGCAGTATTTT. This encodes CASSPYTTDTQYF. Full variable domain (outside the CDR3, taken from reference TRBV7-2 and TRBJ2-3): GAGVSQSPSNKVTEKGKDVELRCDPISGHTALYWYRQSLGQGLEFLIYFQGNSAPDKSGLPSDRFSAERTGGSVSTLTIQRTQQEDSAVYLCASSPYTTDTQYFGPGTRLTVL.

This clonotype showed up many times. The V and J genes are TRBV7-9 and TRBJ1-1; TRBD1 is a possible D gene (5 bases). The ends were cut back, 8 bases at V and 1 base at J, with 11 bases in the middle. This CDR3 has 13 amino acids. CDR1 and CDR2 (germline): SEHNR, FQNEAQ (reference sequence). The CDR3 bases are TGTGCCAGCTCCAGGGTGGCGAACACTGAAGCTTTCTTT. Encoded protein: CASSRVANTEAFF. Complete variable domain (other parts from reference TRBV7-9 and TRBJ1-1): DTGVSQNPRHKITKRGQNVTFRCDPISEHNRLYWYRQTLGQGPEFLTYFQNEAQLEKSRLLSDRFSAERPKGSFSTLEIQRTEQGDSAMYLCASSRVANTEAFFGQGTRLTVV.

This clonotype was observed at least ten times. The CDR3 loop reads CASSHPASGGDHPYYNEQFF. The CDR3 bases are TGTGCCAGCAGCCACCCAGCTAGCGGGGGGGACCACCCCTATTACAATGAGCAGTTCTTC. V is TRBV6-4 and J is TRBJ2-1, with 12 bases lining up with TRBD2. This CDR3 has 20 amino acids. With V trimmed by 6 bases and J by 4 bases, 19 bases remained unmatched. Germline CDR1 and CDR2: MRHNA and SNTAGT.

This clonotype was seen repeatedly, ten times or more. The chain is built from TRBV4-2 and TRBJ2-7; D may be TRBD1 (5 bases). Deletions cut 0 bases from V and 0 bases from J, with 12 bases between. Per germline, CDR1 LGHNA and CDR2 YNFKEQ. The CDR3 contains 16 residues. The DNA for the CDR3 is TGTGCCAGCAGCCAAGATGGGGCCATCCCCTCCTACGAGCAGTACTTC. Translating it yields CASSQDGAIPSYEQYF.